This TCR beta chain was sequenced for a study of cytomegalovirus exposure and HLA in healthy donors. Trimming took off 4 bases at V and 8 bases at J, with 8 bases between the two ends. CDR1 SQVTM and CDR2 ANQGSEA come from the germline V gene. The CDR3 sequence is 10 residues long. This clone has a single count. A multiplex PCR was run with 60 Vbeta primers and 13 Jbeta primers. The repertoire was sequenced with immunoSEQ multiplex PCR; TCRdb's copy has only in-frame clones and lacks some. The table has 100,000 or so clones, 65% to 80% seen once. Specimen: PBMCs. The V and J genes are TRBV29-1 and TRBJ1-1, with D uncertain. The sequence came from a man between 25 and 39 years old in good health and CMV-seropositive. The CDR3 reads CSVAQREAFF. The CDR3 nucleotides are TGCAGCGTTGCACAGCGGGAAGCTTTCTTT.